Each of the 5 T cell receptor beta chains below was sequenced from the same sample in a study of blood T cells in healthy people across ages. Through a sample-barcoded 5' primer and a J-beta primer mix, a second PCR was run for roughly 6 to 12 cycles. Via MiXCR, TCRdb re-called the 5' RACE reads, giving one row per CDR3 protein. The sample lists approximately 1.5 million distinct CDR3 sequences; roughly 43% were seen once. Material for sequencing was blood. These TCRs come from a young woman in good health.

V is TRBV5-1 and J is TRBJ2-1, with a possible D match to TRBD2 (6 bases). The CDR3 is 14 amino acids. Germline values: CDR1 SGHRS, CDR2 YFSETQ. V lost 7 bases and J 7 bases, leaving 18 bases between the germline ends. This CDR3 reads CASFPTGGKNEQFF. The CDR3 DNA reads TGCGCCAGCTTTCCGACGGGCGGGAAAAATGAGCAGTTCTTC.

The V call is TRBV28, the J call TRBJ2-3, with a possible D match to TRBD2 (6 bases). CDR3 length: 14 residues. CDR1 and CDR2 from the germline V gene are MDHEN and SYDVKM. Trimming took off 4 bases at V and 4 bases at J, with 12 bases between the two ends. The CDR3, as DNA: TGTGCCAGCAGTTCGGCGGGATCACCAGATACGCAGTATTTT. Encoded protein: CASSSAGSPDTQYF.

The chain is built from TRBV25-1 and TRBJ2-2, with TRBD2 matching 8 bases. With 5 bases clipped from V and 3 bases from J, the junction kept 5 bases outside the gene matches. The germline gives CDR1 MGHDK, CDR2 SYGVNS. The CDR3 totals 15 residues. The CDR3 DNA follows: TGTGCCAGCAGTCAGTCGGGACTAGACACCGGGGAGCTGTTTTTT. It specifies CASSQSGLDTGELFF. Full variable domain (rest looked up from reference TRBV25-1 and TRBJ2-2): EADIYQTPRYLVIGTGKKITLECSQTMGHDKMYWYQQDPGMELHLIHYSYGVNSTEKGDLSSESTVSRIRTEHFPLTLESARPSHTSQYLCASSQSGLDTGELFFGEGSRLTVL.

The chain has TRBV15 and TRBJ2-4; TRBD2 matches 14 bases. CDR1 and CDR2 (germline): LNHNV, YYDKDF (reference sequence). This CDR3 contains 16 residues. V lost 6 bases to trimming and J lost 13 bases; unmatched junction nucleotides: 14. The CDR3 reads CATSDTGTSGRRKQYF. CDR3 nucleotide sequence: TGTGCCACCAGTGATACGGGGACTAGCGGGAGAAGGAAGCAGTACTTC.

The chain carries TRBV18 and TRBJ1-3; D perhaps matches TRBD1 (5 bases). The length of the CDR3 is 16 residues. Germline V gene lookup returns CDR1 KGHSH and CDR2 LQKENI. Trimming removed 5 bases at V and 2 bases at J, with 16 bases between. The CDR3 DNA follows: TGTGCCAGCTCAACCGCGGGGGGGATCGCTGGAAACACCATATATTTT. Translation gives CASSTAGGIAGNTIYF.